This record concerns one T cell receptor beta chain sequence. The CDR3 length is 15 residues. Trimming left V 4 bases short and J 1 base short, with 13 bases between. CDR1 and CDR2 (germline): LNHDA, SQIVND (reference sequence). The source of the sample is a study of blood T cell repertoires in COVID-19. The Seattle patients, enrolled during active infection, were followed longitudinally. Method: immunoSEQ multiplex PCR; TCRdb's copy keeps in-frame clones and lacks some. The sample records about 500,000 clones, 89% being singletons. This rearrangement joins TRBV19 to TRBJ1-1, with TRBD1 as a possible D gene (6 bases). The sample consisted of peripheral blood. The receptor was derived from a man aged 18 to 35 with COVID-19, enrolled during active disease. The CDR3 reads CASSTPSTGNTEAFF. The CDR3 DNA reads as TGTGCCAGTAGTACCCCTTCGACAGGGAACACTGAAGCTTTCTTT.